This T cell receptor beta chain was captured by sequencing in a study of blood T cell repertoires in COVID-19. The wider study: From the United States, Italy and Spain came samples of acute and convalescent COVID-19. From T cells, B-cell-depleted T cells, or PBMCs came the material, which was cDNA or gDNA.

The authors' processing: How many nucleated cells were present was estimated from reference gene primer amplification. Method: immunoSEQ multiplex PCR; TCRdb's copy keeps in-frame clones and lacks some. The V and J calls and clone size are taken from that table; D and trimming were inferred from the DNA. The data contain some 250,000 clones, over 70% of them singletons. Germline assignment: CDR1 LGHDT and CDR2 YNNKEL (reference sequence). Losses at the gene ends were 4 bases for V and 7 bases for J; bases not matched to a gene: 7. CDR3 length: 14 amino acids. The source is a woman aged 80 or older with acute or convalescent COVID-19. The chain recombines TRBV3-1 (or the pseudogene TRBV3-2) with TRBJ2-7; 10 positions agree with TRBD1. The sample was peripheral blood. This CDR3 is CASSPGQGFGEQYF. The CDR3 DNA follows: TGTGCCAGCAGCCCGGGACAGGGGTTCGGGGAGCAGTACTTC.